These 6 T cell receptor beta chains originate from one sample sequenced in a study of T cells in Graves' hyperthyroidism and ophthalmopathy. Amplified TCR beta CDR3 regions derived from RNA transcripts. Primed by the HTBI set, a first-round RT-PCR was run on the TCR CDR3. Using its own MiXCR run on the multiplex PCR reads, TCRdb lists one record per CDR3 protein. The sample carries about 520,000 distinct CDR3 sequences, around 21% recorded once. Material: blood. The receptors shown here come from a man between 18 and 35 years old with Graves' hyperthyroidism.

This clonotype was observed many times. The V call is TRBV28, the J call TRBJ2-4, with D uncertain. This CDR3 is built from 17 residues. Trimming removed 0 bases from V and 0 bases from J, with 12 bases in between. Germline V gene sequence: CDR1 MDHEN, CDR2 SYDVKM. CDR3 bases: TGTGCCAGCAGTTTATGGTCCCGGATTCTAGCCAAAAACATTCAGTACTTC. It encodes CASSLWSRILAKNIQYF.

This clonotype was found many times. This rearrangement joins TRBV28 to TRBJ2-7; perhaps TRBD2 as D (7 bases). CDR1 and CDR2 (germline): MDHEN, SYDVKM. The CDR3 is made up of 13 amino acids. With 7 bases removed from V and 4 bases from J, the gap between germline ends came to 14 bases. The CDR3 DNA is TGTGCCAGCAAGGGGGGGGAGTGGTACGAGCAGTACTTC. It yields the protein CASKGGEWYEQYF.

This clonotype was counted ten times or more. V and J are TRBV7-9 and TRBJ1-1; D not resolved. Per germline, CDR1 SEHNR and CDR2 FQNEAQ (reference sequence). The V end was cut by 0 bases, the J end by 0 bases, with 5 bases between. The CDR3 extends over 14 amino acids. CDR3 in amino acids: CASSLASLNTEAFF. The CDR3 bases are TGTGCCAGCAGCTTAGCGTCACTGAACACTGAAGCTTTCTTT.

On this clonotype itself: A much bigger clone sits one base away, suggesting this may be a read error. This rearrangement joins TRBV6-9 to TRBJ1-5; D might be TRBD1 (6 bases). Germline V gene lookup returns CDR1 MNHGY and CDR2 SVAAGI. The CDR3 length is 15 residues. Here the CDR3 DNA reads TGTGCCAGCAGCGGGGACATCACTAGCATTCAGCCCCAGCATTTT. Protein: CASSGDITSIQPQHF.

Written as DNA, the CDR3 is TGTGCCAGCGGCCCATCAGGGGGCAAAGAGACCCAGTACTTC. Translation gives CASGPSGGKETQYF. This chain joins TRBV6-1 and TRBJ2-5, with TRBD1 matching over 8 bases. This CDR3 is built from 14 residues. Germline V lookup: CDR1 MNHNS, CDR2 SASEGT. The trim removed 8 bases at V and 3 bases at J, leaving 8 bases unmatched.

This clonotype was seen ten or more times. This sequence joins TRBV30 and TRBJ1-3; unclear D gene. Per germline, CDR1 GTSNPN and CDR2 SVGIG (reference sequence). Trimming took off 3 bases at V and 6 bases at J, with 6 bases between the two ends. CDR3 size: 11 residues. CDR3 DNA: TGTGCCTGGAGCAGGTTAAACACCATATATTTT. Amino acid sequence: CAWSRLNTIYF.